The entry below gives a single T cell receptor (beta chain) sequence along with its context. This specimen comes from a study of cytomegalovirus exposure and HLA in healthy donors. PCR primers comprised 60 Vbeta and 13 Jbeta primers. Repertoires were generated with immunoSEQ multiplex PCR, while TCRdb's copy carries only in-frame clones and drops some. The sample includes about 130,000 clones, around 70% seen only once; the top ten take 2.6%. This CDR3 contains 14 residues. Trimming took off 5 bases at V and 4 bases at J, with 14 bases between the two ends. CDR1 is SGHTA and CDR2 is FQGNSA in the germline V gene.

The chain carries TRBV7-2 and TRBJ1-1; D is unclear. The sequence was obtained from a woman aged 55-70 years in good health and CMV-seropositive. Sequencing used PBMCs. The DNA for the CDR3 is TGTGCCAGCAGCCTAGGAAGGTGGAGCACTGAAGCTTTCTTT. As protein: CASSLGRWSTEAFF.